This paragraph reports one TCR beta chain. The sample is drawn from a study of TIL therapy for anti-PD-1-resistant metastatic lung cancer. Study overall: Patients had a median age of nearly 55 years (range about 38-85). Tumors carried a median about 1.5 non-synonymous mutations per megabase.

Sequencing used immunoSEQ v3. Sequencing depth was around 2.2 million read pairs for survey level, roughly 4.5-6 million for deep. Method: immunoSEQ multiplex PCR; TCRdb's copy keeps in-frame clones and lacks some. The top ten clones hold around 39% of a sample with around 15,000 clones, roughly 70% of them seen once. Losses at the gene ends were 5 bases for V and 2 bases for J; bases not matched to a gene: 7. The CDR3 totals 15 residues. Germline V CDR1 and CDR2: SGHTA, FQGNSA. Time point specified: pre-treatment sample, taken before nivolumab and TIL therapy. This specimen consisted of blood, obtained at baseline. V and J are TRBV7-2 and TRBJ2-3; 7 bases are shared with TRBD2. The receptor's source is a person between 30 and 80 years old with non-small cell lung cancer. CDR3 sequence (DNA): TGTGCCAGCAGCCCGGGGGGAAAGAACACAGATACGCAGTATTTT. It is translated as CASSPGGKNTDTQYF.